These 11 T cell receptor beta chains came from one sample sequenced in a study of cytomegalovirus exposure and HLA in healthy donors. PCR primers comprised 60 Vbeta and 13 Jbeta primers. Libraries were prepared by immunoSEQ multiplex PCR; TCRdb keeps only in-frame clonotypes and omits some of them. The sample carries roughly 56,000 clones, around 87% recorded once. Sequencing used PBMCs. These receptors were collected from a man in his late teens or twenties in good health and CMV-seronegative.

The gene calls are TRBV4-1 and TRBJ1-2; a weak D match, TRBD1 (6 bases). Germline CDR1 is MGHRA and CDR2 is YSYEKL. The CDR3 is 14 amino acids. Trimming pared 1 base from V and 1 base from J, leaving 7 bases between. The CDR3 sequence: CASSQADSNYGYTF. CDR3 in DNA: TGCGCCAGCAGCCAAGCGGACAGTAACTATGGCTACACCTTC.

This chain connects TRBV30 to TRBJ1-2; 7 nucleotides match TRBD1. The junction had 7 bases not matched to a gene; V was cut back by 8 bases and J by 4 bases. Germline lookup yields CDR1 GTSNPN and CDR2 SVGIG (reference sequence). The CDR3 is 12 residues long. CDR3 DNA sequence: TGTGCCGGCCCCCGGACAGGCTATGGCTACACCTTC. Residues: CAGPRTGYGYTF.

This chain uses TRBV4-1 with TRBJ2-1, with 8 bases fitting TRBD2. This CDR3 comprises 16 residues. CDR1 is MGHRA and CDR2 is YSYEKL in the germline V gene. V lost 0 bases to trimming and J lost 7 bases; unmatched junction nucleotides: 8. For the CDR3, the DNA is TGCGCCAGCAGCCAAGAGAGTCGGGGGGGCCCTAATGAGCAGTTCTTC. It encodes CASSQESRGGPNEQFF.

The chain links TRBV5-5 to TRBJ1-1, with TRBD1 matching over 9 bases. Germline CDR1 and CDR2: SGHKS and YYEKEE (reference sequence). Trimming took 2 bases from V and 10 from J; bases not matched to a gene: 12. This CDR3 is 15 amino acids long. This CDR3 reads CASSFQQGAEVRAFF. For the CDR3, the DNA is TGTGCCAGCAGCTTTCAACAGGGGGCGGAGGTCCGAGCTTTCTTT.

The J gene is TRBJ2-7, the V gene TRBV4-1, with TRBD1 matching over 7 bases. V lost 4 bases, J lost 0 bases, and 9 bases stayed unmatched. The CDR3 runs 16 residues. Germline loops: CDR1 MGHRA, CDR2 YSYEKL. The CDR3 reads CASSPGGQGLSYEQYF. CDR3 coding DNA: TGCGCCAGCAGCCCAGGGGGTCAGGGGCTCTCCTACGAGCAGTACTTC.

The V call is TRBV7-6, the J call TRBJ2-7, with TRBD1 identical over 8 bases. The V gene's germline CDR1 is SGHVS and CDR2 FNYEAQ. With V trimmed by 5 bases and J by 5 bases, 5 bases remained unmatched. This CDR3 comprises 13 residues. DNA for the CDR3: TGTGCCAGCAGCCGGACAGGGACGCACGAGCAGTACTTC. This translates into CASSRTGTHEQYF.

The rearrangement uses TRBV18 and TRBJ2-7, with 9 bases fitting TRBD1. CDR3 length: 15 residues. Germline trimming cut 1 base from V and 2 bases from J; bases unmatched to any gene: 3. Germline V gene sequence: CDR1 KGHSH, CDR2 LQKENI. The DNA of the CDR3 is TGTGCCAGCTCACCACAAGGACAGGGGCCCTACGAGCAGTACTTC. Translation gives CASSPQGQGPYEQYF.

The genes are TRBV7-9 and TRBJ1-5; D is ambiguous. The V gene lost 2 bases and the J gene lost 5 bases, with 7 bases spanning the gap. Germline values: CDR1 SEHNR, CDR2 FQNEAQ (reference sequence). The CDR3 spans 13 residues. The DNA for the CDR3 is TGTGCCAGCAGCTTATATGCAGATCAGCCCCAGCATTTT. Its protein product is CASSLYADQPQHF.

The chain joins TRBV4-1 to TRBJ2-1; 15 bases fit TRBD2. This CDR3 spans 17 amino acids. V gave up 5 bases and J gave up 7 bases; unmatched junction bases: 9. From germline, CDR1 is MGHRA and CDR2 YSYEKL. In DNA form, the CDR3 reads TGCGCCAGCAGCATCCGGACTAGCGGGGGGGCGGGGAATGAGCAGTTCTTC. Translation: CASSIRTSGGAGNEQFF.

This clone occurred once. The genes are TRBV6-1 and TRBJ1-6; TRBD1 agrees at 7 bases. The CDR3 is 18 residues long. Germline V gene data show CDR1 as MNHNS and CDR2 as SASEGT. V gave up 3 bases and J gave up 3 bases; unmatched junction bases: 11. The CDR3 here is CASSEGRRGLLYNSPLHF. The CDR3 region has the DNA TGTGCCAGCAGTGAGGGGCGAAGGGGGCTCCTCTATAATTCACCCCTCCACTTT.

The chain employs TRBV5-1 and TRBJ1-2; 8 bases agree with TRBD1. The ends lost 3 bases at V and 7 bases at J; junction bases unmatched: 11. Germline V gene data show CDR1 as SGHRS and CDR2 as YFSETQ. This CDR3 comprises 15 residues. The CDR3 sequence: CASSSGQGGGRGYTF. CDR3 nucleotide sequence: TGCGCCAGCAGCTCCGGACAGGGTGGAGGTCGTGGCTACACCTTC.